Described below is a single T cell receptor (beta chain) sequence and its context. This entry comes from a study of shared T cell receptors in the human thymus. CDR1 is ENHRY, CDR2 SYGVKD, per germline. J lost 7 bases, V lost 2 bases, and 9 bases had no gene match. The CDR3 length is 16 residues. TCRdb's copy holds only in-frame clones and misses some; the assay was immunoSEQ multiplex PCR. The repertoire consists of approximately 660,000 clones, with more than 75% occurring once and the leading ten covering roughly 0.0097%. In addition, the sample was reused for a study of human thymus T cells. As that study records: Thymus was obtained from resections taken during corrective heart surgery. Thymic and blood repertoires seemed to favor certain V and J genes. Unrelated individuals reportedly shared highly overlapping thymic TCR repertoires.

The chain is built from TRBV10-3 and TRBJ1-4; 8 bases are shared with TRBD1. The origin of this receptor is a boy under two years old with a congenital heart defect. Sequenced: thymocytes. The CDR3 DNA reads TGTGCCATCAGTGAGCCCGGGACAGGCGACGGTGAAAAACTGTTTTTT. It specifies CAISEPGTGDGEKLFF.